This T cell receptor beta chain was observed in a study of T cells in Graves' hyperthyroidism and ophthalmopathy (dated by TCRdb to the late 2010s). Looking at the study overall: Peripheral blood was sampled at the time of initial diagnosis, prior to any treatment. TCR V-J signatures able to tell the groups apart were searched for in a discovery cohort of 100 patients, of whom more than 40 had Graves' ophthalmopathy and roughly 57 had stable Graves' hyperthyroidism. Prospective prediction of ophthalmopathy was tested in an independent validation cohort of fewer than 20 hyperthyroidism patients and some 17 patients who later progressed to ophthalmopathy. The approximately 98 discovery patients were randomly divided into training and test sets at a 7:3 ratio. The study also compared thyroid tissue and blood T-cell repertoires from several Graves' hyperthyroidism patients. Once sampling was done, hyperthyroidism patients were given methimazole at a starting dose of 30 mg daily, whereas ophthalmopathy patients were given high-dose intravenous methylprednisolone. The paper reports TCR Vbeta CDR3 sequencing of some 140 peripheral blood samples: under 45 ophthalmopathy, about 75 hyperthyroidism and around 17 progressor patients. Overall study outcomes, separate from this receptor: In cross-validation, a model built on a 13 V-J signature told ophthalmopathy apart from stable hyperthyroidism with 85% to 90% sensitivity and roughly 81% specificity, and in testing the same model reached 80%/75%. Blood samples also contained most of the expanded thyroid clonotypes (frequency above 0.001), which suggests that blood repertoires may reflect thyroid immune responses. In validation, the model predicted progression to ophthalmopathy with about 71% sensitivity and roughly 72% specificity, a median of 6.5 months before onset. No statistical method was used to fix the sample size in advance, and group allocation was not hidden from the investigators.

Graves' hyperthyroidism was defined as stable when no progression to ophthalmopathy occurred over 18 months of follow-up. Hyperthyroidism patients were aged 18 to 65 years and newly diagnosed, with disease duration of less than 2 months. Exclusion was applied to patients with uncontrolled infections, other autoimmune diseases, pregnancy or lactation. Clinical symptoms, serum thyroxine and TRAb, thyroid ultrasound, and orbital computed tomography formed the basis for the diagnoses. Ficoll-Paque density gradient centrifugation was used to isolate PBMCs from 8 to 10 ml of fresh peripheral blood. Total RNA was extracted using Trizol reagent, and RNA quality was assessed on an Agilent 2100 Bioanalyzer. A distance of 8 bases separates the germline ends of V and J, which lose 2 bases and 1 base respectively. Including the terminal cysteine and phenylalanine, the CDR3 comprises 15 residues. Solely the CDR3 DNA is kept, with 45 bases framed from the first base. From a lookup of the germline V gene, CDR1 and CDR2 are LGHNT and FRNRAP.

To note about this clonotype: What this receptor recognizes is not known. There are no base qualities to consult, and no much larger clone falls within one base.

TCR beta CDR3 regions were amplified from RNA transcripts. The first round of RT-PCR for the TCR CDR3 was performed with the HTBI primer set and the Qiagen OneStep RT-PCR kit. Libraries were constructed in a second round of multiplex PCR, after which size selection and purification were performed. Sequencing of the libraries was done on an Illumina HiSeq2000 using paired-end 100 bp reads. The source study handled its data this way. SOAPnuke was used to process the raw data, throwing out any read that contained adapters or uncalled bases, had a mean Phred below 15, or lacked an exact constant-primer or identifier match. COPE v1.2.5 was used to merge the high-quality paired reads, and each unique nucleotide sequence was defined as a clonotype. MiTCR v1.1 was used to align the clonotypes against IMGT TRBV, TRBD and TRBJ reference segments. Analysis was restricted to V-J combinations with a frequency above 0.0001, which covered roughly 99% of repertoires. The TCS score was defined as the ratio of F50 (clonal expansion) to E x V (chaos), calculated using BLOSUM62-based TCRdist between CDR3 peptides within each V-J. Welch's t-statistics and random forest reduced roughly 540 V-J features to about 13, which were used in a naive Bayes classifier (R e1071). Using fastp trimming at Q25 and MiXCR clonotype assembly, TCRdb reanalyzed the public sequencing data and kept in-frame beta chains. Every CDR3 protein is listed once, alongside the most common genes and DNA of its rows. TCRdb, not the authors, supplied the V and J calls. The sample yields about 560,000 distinct CDR3 sequences; approximately 15% were counted once. About 7% of the sample comes from the top ten.

This clonotype was sampled from a woman aged 25 to 39 with Graves' hyperthyroidism. Recombination joined TRBV12-5 with TRBJ2-2, with TRBD1 as a weak D call on 5 bases. Sequenced: blood. This receptor carries the CDR3 CASGLWGVNTGELFF. At the DNA level, the sequence is TGTGCTAGTGGTTTGTGGGGCGTGAACACCGGGGAGCTGTTTTTT.